The rows below give T cell receptor beta chains drawn from one sample of a study of T-cell reconstitution after alpha-beta-depleted transplantation in children. TCRdb fed the PCR reads into MiXCR, producing one record per CDR3 protein. The sample has about 300,000 distinct CDR3 sequences; nearly 8% are singletons. Sequenced material: peripheral blood, taken 360 days after TCRalphabeta/CD19-depleted stem cell transplant. The source is a female patient between 2 and 15 years old who had a stem cell transplant for Fanconi anemia, so the T cells may come from the graft donor. Each CDR3 is given with its conserved first and last residue. A D gene is named only where the DNA matches it firmly. Size tells how often a clone was seen (once, few, many) or the class of an expanded clone, and some rows leave it out.

V	D	J	size	DNA	CDR3
TRBV20-1	TRBD2	TRBJ2-2	many	TGCAGTGCTTTGGCGGGGGGCCAGAGAGCCGGGGAGCTGTTTTTT	CSALAGGQRAGELFF
TRBV19	.	TRBJ2-5	.	TGTGCCAGTAGTTACGGGTCCTTTGAAGAGACCCAGTACTTC	CASSYGSFEETQYF
TRBV6-1	.	TRBJ2-3	many	TGTGCCAGCACCCCACTCGGGGTTACAGATACGCAGTATTTT	CASTPLGVTDTQYF
TRBV5-5	TRBD1	TRBJ1-5	.	TGTGCCAGCAGCCTATCGACAGGGAATCAGCCCCAGCATTTT	CASSLSTGNQPQHF
TRBV3-1	.	TRBJ1-2	.	TGTGCCAGCAGCCAAGAATTCACTCAGTTTGGCTACACCTTC	CASSQEFTQFGYTF
TRBV7-9	.	TRBJ2-7	many	TGTGCCAGCAGCGCGTCCGCAGGGTACGAGCAGTACTTC	CASSASAGYEQYF
TRBV7-6	TRBD2	TRBJ2-1	few	TGTGCCAGCAGCTTAGCGGGGGCGGGGGGCCACAATGAGCAGTTCTTC	CASSLAGAGGHNEQFF
TRBV6-5	.	TRBJ2-7	many	TGTGCCAGCAGTTACACCTCTCCCGCAGGGTTGCTCGAGCAGTACTTC	CASSYTSPAGLLEQYF
TRBV9	TRBD2	TRBJ2-3	.	TGTGCCAGCAGCGCTACTTTACTAGCGGGTTCGACAGATACGCAGTATTTT	CASSATLLAGSTDTQYF
TRBV5-1	.	TRBJ1-2	many	TGCGCCAGCAGCCCAGAAACCTATGGCTACACCTTC	CASSPETYGYTF